The 12 T cell receptor beta chains below were found in one sample sequenced in a study of T cell repertoires in cytomegalovirus infection. Using its own MiXCR run on the reads, TCRdb lists one record per CDR3 protein. This sample has 450,000 to 550,000 distinct CDR3 sequences, with 15% to 20% found just once. The sample consisted of CD8+ T cells from PBMCs. The receptors stem from a human donor in good health (CMV status not recorded). Some clones in this sample may be carry-over from other donors' samples.

This clonotype appeared many times. CDR3 nucleotide sequence: TGTGCCAGCAGCCGCACTAGCACAGATACGCAGTATTTT. This encodes CASSRTSTDTQYF. V usage is TRBV7-6 and J usage is TRBJ2-3; D unclear. The V gene's germline CDR1 is SGHVS and CDR2 FNYEAQ. The CDR3 is 13 residues long. V was cut by 5 bases and J by 0 bases, with 6 bases left in between. The variable domain in full, completed from reference TRBV7-6 and TRBJ2-3, reads GAGVSQSPRYKVTKRGQDVALRCDPISGHVSLYWYRQALGQGPEFLTYFNYEAQQDKSGLPNDRFSAERPEGSISTLTIQRTEQRDSAMYRCASSRTSTDTQYFGPGTRLTVL.

The rearrangement joins TRBV7-9 to TRBJ1-4, with a possible D match to TRBD1 (5 bases). This CDR3 contains 17 residues. Per germline, CDR1 SEHNR and CDR2 FQNEAQ (reference sequence). V was pared by 5 bases and J by 2 bases, with 18 bases between. The CDR3 DNA follows: TGTGCCAGCAGCCCCATGAGGGGTTGGGCGACTAATGAAAAACTGTTTTTT. Its translation is CASSPMRGWATNEKLFF.

The chain couples TRBV5-4 to TRBJ1-3; no reliable D call. V was shortened by 0 bases and J by 0 bases, with 7 bases between the two germline ends. This CDR3 has 15 residues. Germline V gene data show CDR1 as SGHNT and CDR2 as YYREEE (reference sequence). The CDR3 reads CASSLGPDSGNTIYF. For the CDR3, the DNA is TGTGCCAGCAGCTTGGGTCCAGACTCTGGAAACACCATATATTTT.

This clonotype was seen many times. The genes are TRBV12-3 or TRBV12-4 and TRBJ1-5; D gene uncertain. The CDR3 spans 15 residues. Trimming took off 3 bases at V and 7 bases at J, with 16 bases between the two ends. The CDR3 protein is CASSLRKGLGQPQHF. The DNA of the CDR3 is TGTGCCAGCAGTTTGAGGAAAGGTCTCGGGCAGCCCCAGCATTTT.

This clonotype was observed many times. The chain employs TRBV27 and TRBJ2-2; 8 bases are shared with TRBD1. The V gene's germline CDR1 is MNHEY and CDR2 SMNVEV (reference sequence). The CDR3 contains 14 residues. Unmatched junction bases numbered 2, after V lost 5 bases and J lost 3 bases. CDR3: CASSPGQDTGELFF. In DNA, the CDR3 is TGTGCCAGCAGTCCGGGACAGGACACCGGGGAGCTGTTTTTT.

The chain employs TRBV7-6 and TRBJ1-5, with no clear D. V was shortened by 4 bases and J by 5 bases, with 12 bases between the two germline ends. Per germline, CDR1 SGHVS and CDR2 FNYEAQ. The CDR3 runs 14 residues. The CDR3 bases are TGTGCCAGCAGCTACGGACGATTGGATCAGCCCCAGCATTTT. This encodes CASSYGRLDQPQHF. The full variable domain, with the rest looked up from reference TRBV7-6 and TRBJ1-5, is GAGVSQSPRYKVTKRGQDVALRCDPISGHVSLYWYRQALGQGPEFLTYFNYEAQQDKSGLPNDRFSAERPEGSISTLTIQRTEQRDSAMYRCASSYGRLDQPQHFGDGTRLSIL.

The rearrangement links TRBV2 to TRBJ1-2; D remains ambiguous. The V and J ends lost 6 bases and 8 bases respectively, with 13 bases between them. Germline CDR1 is SNHLY and CDR2 is FYNNEI. The length of the CDR3 is 12 residues. The CDR3 DNA follows: TGTGCCAGCAGACTTAAATCGAGGGGCTACACCTTC. It encodes CASRLKSRGYTF.

This clonotype appeared a few times. This chain connects TRBV9 to TRBJ2-7, with 7 bases aligning to TRBD2. The length of the CDR3 is 15 residues. In germline, CDR1 is SGDLS, CDR2 YYNGEE. The V and J ends lost 7 bases and 0 bases, in that order; junction bases with no gene match: 10. The CDR3 reads CASGGGSGDSYEQYF. Written as DNA, the CDR3 is TGTGCCAGCGGGGGGGGTAGCGGAGACTCCTACGAGCAGTACTTC.

This clonotype was observed at least ten times. The chain recombines TRBV7-6 with TRBJ1-5; D unclear. Trimming took off 4 bases at V and 9 bases at J, with 16 bases between the two ends. This CDR3 is built from 14 residues. Germline CDR1 reads SGHVS; CDR2 reads FNYEAQ. CDR3 loop: CASSSDESVRPQHF. The CDR3 DNA is TGTGCCAGCAGCTCCGACGAGTCTGTTCGGCCCCAGCATTTT.

For the CDR3, the DNA is TGCGCCAGCAGCCAAAGGGGGGGAGGTTCCTACGAGCAGTACTTC. It codes for CASSQRGGGSYEQYF. The chain is built from TRBV4-1 and TRBJ2-7; weak D call: TRBD2 (7 bases). V dropped 2 bases and J dropped 1 base, with 12 bases sitting between them. CDR3 length: 15 amino acids. Germline V gene sequence: CDR1 MGHRA, CDR2 YSYEKL.

This clonotype was counted at least ten times. The rearrangement links TRBV12-3 or TRBV12-4 to TRBJ1-2; D might be TRBD1 (5 bases). Deletions cut 3 bases from V and 8 bases from J, with 10 bases between. The CDR3 covers 12 residues. For the CDR3, the DNA is TGTGCCAGCAGTTTCGGGGCAGGAGGCTACACCTTC. Its protein is CASSFGAGGYTF.

There are many counts of this clonotype. This chain uses TRBV27 with TRBJ1-1; maybe TRBD1 (5 bases). Per germline, CDR1 MNHEY and CDR2 SMNVEV (reference sequence). This CDR3 region has 12 residues. Trimming cost V 5 bases and J 5 bases, with 9 bases left between them. CDR3 residues: CASSQKGTEAFF. The CDR3 DNA sequence: TGTGCCAGCAGTCAAAAGGGGACTGAAGCTTTCTTT.